The present T cell receptor (beta chain) was sequenced within a study of T cell responses to AZD1222 COVID-19 vaccine. Broader study findings: The repertoires were collected only after the peak T cell response. Among spike-specific TCRs, nearly half reportedly target unmutated variant regions. There were mostly white British donors and more females than males, and clonal diversity was possibly underestimated.

Clones were sequenced by immunoSEQ multiplex PCR, and TCRdb holds only the in-frame ones, with some missing. The sample carries approximately 150,000 clones, nearly 95% recorded once. For this clone: Its antigen remains unidentified.

The CDR3 consists of 15 residues. The sequence derives from an adult in good health. The chain is built from TRBV21-1 and TRBJ2-4; the table's TRBD1 call for D was not verified on the DNA. TRBV21-1 has pseudogene status. Source: peripheral blood, taken on day 0 of AZD1222 vaccination. The CDR3 nucleotides are TGTGCCAGCAGCAAAGGCAGGGGCTACAAAAACATTCAGTACTTC. As protein: CASSKGRGYKNIQYF.